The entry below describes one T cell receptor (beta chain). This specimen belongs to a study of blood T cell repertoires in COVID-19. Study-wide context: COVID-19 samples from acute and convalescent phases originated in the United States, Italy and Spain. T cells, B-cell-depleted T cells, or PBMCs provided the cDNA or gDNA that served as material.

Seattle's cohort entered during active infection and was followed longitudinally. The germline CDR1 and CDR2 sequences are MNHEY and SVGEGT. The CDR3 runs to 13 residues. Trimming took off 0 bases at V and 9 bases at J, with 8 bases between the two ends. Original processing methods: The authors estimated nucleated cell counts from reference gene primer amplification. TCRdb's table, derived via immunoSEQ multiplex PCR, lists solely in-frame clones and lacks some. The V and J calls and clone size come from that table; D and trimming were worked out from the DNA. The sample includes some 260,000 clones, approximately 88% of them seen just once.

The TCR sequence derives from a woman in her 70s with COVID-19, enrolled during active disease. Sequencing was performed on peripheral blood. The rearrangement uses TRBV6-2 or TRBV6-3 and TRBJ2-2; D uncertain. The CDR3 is CASSYSTPRELFF. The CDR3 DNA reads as TGTGCCAGCAGTTACTCGACACCCAGGGAGCTGTTTTTT.